These 11 T cell receptor beta chains were sequenced from one sample in a study of human T cells and chemical hapten exposure. TCRdb itself ran the RACE reads through MiXCR, one entry per CDR3 protein. This sample has about 50,000 distinct CDR3 sequences, with approximately 9.5% found just once. The time point here: pre-sensitization, week 0. Regarding treatment: therapeutic diphenylcyclopropenone sensitization with weekly scalp DPC. Unseparated into fractions, whole blood served as the source from which total RNA was extracted. This specimen consisted of whole blood, obtained in connection with sensitization to the hapten diphenylcyclopropenone (DPC). These receptors were taken from a woman in her 30s with alopecia areata. Some clones in this sample may be carry-over from other donors' samples.

This clonotype was recorded at least ten times. The chain is built from TRBV5-1 and TRBJ1-1, with 9 bases lining up with TRBD1. CDR3 size: 16 residues. From germline, CDR1 is SGHRS and CDR2 YFSETQ. Germline trimming cut 4 bases from V and 3 bases from J; bases unmatched to any gene: 10. CDR3 in DNA: TGCGCCAGCAGCCGCCGGGACAGGGTATCTGACACTGAAGCTTTCTTT. Translating it yields CASSRRDRVSDTEAFF.

In nucleotides, the CDR3 is TGTGCCAGCAGCTTATACCAGGGATCTGGGGCCAACGTCCTGACTTTC. Translated: CASSLYQGSGANVLTF. The rearrangement uses TRBV7-9 and TRBJ2-6, with D tentatively TRBD1 (5 bases). The CDR3 has 16 amino acids. V lost 2 bases to trimming and J lost 1 base, with 9 bases between them. Germline lookup yields CDR1 SEHNR and CDR2 FQNEAQ (reference sequence). The entire variable domain, with the rest obtained from reference TRBV7-9 and TRBJ2-6, is as follows: DTGVSQNPRHKITKRGQNVTFRCDPISEHNRLYWYRQTLGQGPEFLTYFQNEAQLEKSRLLSDRFSAERPKGSFSTLEIQRTEQGDSAMYLCASSLYQGSGANVLTFGAGSRLTVL.

This clonotype showed up just a few times. The CDR3 sequence is CASSHNGRSQPQHF. In nucleotides, the CDR3 is TGTGCCAGCAGCCATAATGGCAGGAGTCAGCCCCAGCATTTT. V is TRBV3-1 and J is TRBJ1-5, with D unclear. V was cut by 3 bases and J by 6 bases, with 12 bases left in between. The CDR3 extends over 14 amino acids. CDR1 and CDR2 from the germline V gene are LGHDT and YNNKEL (reference sequence).

This chain links TRBV6-1 with TRBJ1-1; D is uncertain. Germline V CDR1 and CDR2: MNHNS, SASEGT. V shed 5 bases and J shed 2 bases, with 6 bases lying between them. The CDR3 consists of 12 residues. The CDR3 coding sequence is TGTGCCAGCAGTAATCACAACACTGAAGCTTTCTTT. As protein: CASSNHNTEAFF.

The rearrangement uses TRBV12-3 or TRBV12-4 and TRBJ1-5, with D possibly matching TRBD1 (5 bases). The CDR3 is 17 amino acids. V was pared by 3 bases and J by 2 bases, with 17 bases between. The CDR3 sequence: CASSFSGAGLGNQPQHF. CDR3 bases: TGTGCCAGCAGTTTTTCCGGCGCAGGGTTGGGCAATCAGCCCCAGCATTTT.

About this clonotype: Sequence at one end of the junction differs from germline and may be a read error. The chain combines TRBV7-7 with TRBJ2-5, with D maybe TRBD1 (5 bases). This CDR3 contains 13 residues. The germline CDR1 and CDR2 sequences are SSHAT and FNYEAQ (reference sequence). The CDR3 is CASSVTVHETQYF. CDR3 sequence (DNA): TGTGCTAGCAGCGTGACAGTGCACGAGACCCAGTACTTC.

The gene calls are TRBV27 and TRBJ2-3; TRBD2 agrees at 8 bases. This CDR3 region has 18 residues. Germline-derived CDR1 and CDR2 are MNHEY and SMNVEV (reference sequence). V trimming: 2 bases; J trimming: 4 bases; junction bases outside the gene matches: 14. The CDR3 bases are TGTGCCAGCAGTTTAAGCAGCGGGGGCCTTATTGAGGCAGATACGCAGTATTTT. It specifies CASSLSSGGLIEADTQYF.

The chain uses TRBV7-2 and TRBJ1-5; weak D call: TRBD1 (6 bases). Germline assignment: CDR1 SGHTA and CDR2 FQGNSA. Trimming took off 3 bases at V and 6 bases at J, with 15 bases between the two ends. The length of the CDR3 is 15 residues. CDR3 protein: CASSLVLGGSQPQHF. As DNA, the CDR3 is TGTGCCAGCAGCTTGGTGTTAGGGGGGAGTCAGCCCCAGCATTTT.

This clonotype has a handful of counts. V gene TRBV20-1 combines with J gene TRBJ1-6; no clear D. CDR3 length: 16 amino acids. Trimming stripped 0 bases from V and 5 bases from J, with 14 bases between. Germline loops: CDR1 DFQATT, CDR2 SNEGSKA (reference sequence). The CDR3 loop reads CSARDPWAANNSPLHF. The CDR3 nucleotides read TGCAGTGCTAGAGATCCGTGGGCAGCCAATAATTCACCCCTCCACTTT.

Only a few counts were recorded for this clonotype. V usage is TRBV6-5 and J usage is TRBJ1-6; 10 nucleotides agree with TRBD1. Germline trimming cut 1 base from V and 10 bases from J; bases unmatched to any gene: 7. From germline, CDR1 is MNHEY and CDR2 SVGAGI. This CDR3 spans 16 amino acids. CDR3 bases: TGTGCCAGCAGTTACTATCGACAGGGGGCTATATCACCCCTCCACTTT. Its translation: CASSYYRQGAISPLHF.

The J gene is TRBJ2-5, the V gene TRBV5-1; D remains unclear. The V end lost 1 base, the J end lost 2 bases, and 9 bases lay between the germline ends. The germline V gene encodes CDR1 SGHRS and CDR2 YFSETQ. CDR3 size: 14 residues. The CDR3 DNA reads as TGCGCCAGCAGCTTGAAAACAGCGCAAGAGACCCAGTACTTC. Encoded protein: CASSLKTAQETQYF.